A single sample is the source of the 26 T cell receptor beta chains below, sequenced in a study of blood T cell repertoires in COVID-19. TCRdb's copy holds only in-frame clones and misses some; the assay was immunoSEQ multiplex PCR. The data contain fewer than 250,000 clones, 83% of them singletons. What was sequenced was PBMCs or T cells enriched from blood (not recorded which). All receptors derive from a woman aged 45 to 65 who had been exposed to COVID-19.

This sequence joins TRBV15 and TRBJ1-3; weak D call: TRBD1 (6 bases). The CDR3 covers 15 residues. Trimming took off 2 bases at V and 5 bases at J, with 13 bases between the two ends. Germline values: CDR1 LNHNV, CDR2 YYDKDF (reference sequence). Here the CDR3 reads CATSRPSGARNTIYF. CDR3 bases: TGTGCCACCAGCAGACCCTCAGGGGCGAGAAACACCATATATTTT.

The gene calls are TRBV5-1 and TRBJ1-1, with TRBD1 matching 10 bases. With 3 bases clipped from V and 10 bases from J, the junction kept 9 bases outside the gene matches. The CDR3 is made up of 14 amino acids. Germline V gives CDR1 SGHRS, CDR2 YFSETQ. The CDR3 loop is CASSSAGTGAVAFF. CDR3 DNA: TGCGCCAGCAGCTCGGCCGGGACAGGGGCTGTAGCTTTCTTT. Combining the CDR3 with reference TRBV5-1 and TRBJ1-1 gives the whole variable domain KAGVTQTPRYLIKTRGQQVTLSCSPISGHRSVSWYQQTPGQGLQFLFEYFSETQRNKGNFPGRFSGRQFSNSRSEMNVSTLELGDSALYLCASSSAGTGAVAFFGQGTRLTVV.

This clone has just one count. This chain uses TRBV5-5 with TRBJ1-4; 7 positions match TRBD1. The length of the CDR3 is 17 residues. Germline CDR1 is SGHKS and CDR2 is YYEKEE (reference sequence). The J segment lost 8 bases and the V segment lost 0 bases, leaving 13 bases of the junction unmatched. The CDR3 spells CASSLGAFNRGQEKLFF. For the CDR3, the DNA is TGTGCCAGCAGCTTGGGGGCCTTTAACAGGGGACAAGAAAAACTGTTTTTT. Based on the CDR3 plus reference TRBV5-5 and TRBJ1-4, the full variable domain is DAGVTQSPTHLIKTRGQQVTLRCSPISGHKSVSWYQQVLGQGPQFIFQYYEKEERGRGNFPDRFSARQFPNYSSELNVNALLLGDSALYLCASSLGAFNRGQEKLFFGSGTQLSVL.

The gene calls are TRBV30 and TRBJ1-3; TRBD1 might be the D (6 bases). Per germline, CDR1 GTSNPN and CDR2 SVGIG (reference sequence). The CDR3 has 15 amino acids. Trimming cost V 0 bases and J 2 bases, with 11 bases left between them. CDR3 DNA: TGTGCCTGGAGTGTCCGCAGGGGCCCTGGAAACACCATATATTTT. Its translation: CAWSVRRGPGNTIYF.

V is TRBV7-7 and J is TRBJ2-3; TRBD2 might be the D (5 bases). The CDR3 runs to 17 residues. Trimming left V 4 bases short and J 2 bases short, with 19 bases between. Germline V CDR1 and CDR2: SSHAT, FNYEAQ (reference sequence). The DNA for the CDR3 is TGTGCCAGCAGCTCCTCGGTCTCACTCGGGGACACAGATACGCAGTATTTT. Encoded protein: CASSSSVSLGDTDTQYF.

The chain employs TRBV30 and TRBJ2-1; D is ambiguous. The V end lost 5 bases, the J end lost 0 bases, and 8 bases lay between the germline ends. Germline loops: CDR1 GTSNPN, CDR2 SVGIG (reference sequence). The CDR3 is made up of 13 amino acids. The CDR3 sequence is CAWDTSSYNEQFF. As DNA, the CDR3 is TGTGCCTGGGACACGAGCTCCTACAATGAGCAGTTCTTC.

J is TRBJ1-6 and V is TRBV2; 9 bases map to TRBD1. The germline CDR1 and CDR2 sequences are SNHLY and FYNNEI. V lost 4 bases and J lost 7; bases outside the gene matches: 2. There are 14 residues in the CDR3. CDR3 bases: TGTGCCAGCAGTGTGGGACAGGGAAATTCACCCCTCCACTTT. Translated: CASSVGQGNSPLHF.

The V gene is TRBV28, the J gene TRBJ1-1; tentatively, D is TRBD1 (5 bases). The germline CDR1 and CDR2 sequences are MDHEN and SYDVKM. CDR3 length equals 14 residues. Trimming pared 3 bases from V and 0 bases from J, leaving 8 bases between. DNA of the CDR3: TGTGCCAGCAGTTTGCGACAGTTGAACACTGAAGCTTTCTTT. It translates to CASSLRQLNTEAFF.

This clone was detected only once. This chain joins TRBV19 and TRBJ1-1; D is ambiguous. The CDR3 is made up of 15 amino acids. V lost 3 bases, J lost 8 bases, and 19 bases lay in between. The germline V gene encodes CDR1 LNHDA and CDR2 SQIVND (reference sequence). In nucleotides, the CDR3 is TGTGCCAGTAGTATTCGTGGGGTCGGCGGGATGGAAGCTTTCTTT. It yields the protein CASSIRGVGGMEAFF. Based on the CDR3 plus reference TRBV19 and TRBJ1-1, the full variable domain is DGGITQSPKYLFRKEGQNVTLSCEQNLNHDAMYWYRQDPGQGLRLIYYSQIVNDFQKGDIAEGYSVSREKKESFPLTVTSAQKNPTAFYLCASSIRGVGGMEAFFGQGTRLTVV.

This chain joins TRBV5-1 and TRBJ2-3, with 8 bases aligning to TRBD1. The germline gives CDR1 SGHRS, CDR2 YFSETQ. Trimming cost V 3 bases and J 3 bases; bases outside gene matches: 9. The CDR3 length is 16 residues. This CDR3 reads CASSSGQGERTDTQYF. CDR3 DNA: TGCGCCAGCAGCTCCGGACAGGGCGAGAGGACAGATACGCAGTATTTT.

The chain combines TRBV24-1 with TRBJ1-2; 7 nucleotides agree with TRBD1. J was trimmed by 4 bases and V by 9 bases; bases with no gene match: 4. Germline-derived CDR1 and CDR2 are KGHDR and SFDVKD. The length of the CDR3 is 12 residues. The CDR3 DNA sequence: TGTGCCACCTCTAGACAGGGCTATGGCTACACCTTC. Translated, it gives CATSRQGYGYTF.

This chain connects TRBV12-3 or TRBV12-4 to TRBJ1-2; no definite D call. The CDR3 has 12 residues. The ends were cut back, 4 bases at V and 8 bases at J, with 11 bases in the middle. This CDR3 reads CASSSHPGGYTF. The CDR3 bases are TGTGCCAGCAGTTCACACCCGGGAGGCTACACCTTC.

The CDR3 nucleotides are TGCGCCAGCAGCTTGGAAGGGCTAGGAGGGTATCAAGAGACCCAGTACTTC. Amino acid sequence: CASSLEGLGGYQETQYF. The genes are TRBV5-1 and TRBJ2-5; tentative D call: TRBD2 (6 bases). V lost 0 bases, J lost 2 bases, and 17 bases lay in between. This CDR3 spans 17 amino acids. The germline CDR1 and CDR2 sequences are SGHRS and YFSETQ.

The chain is built from TRBV4-1 and TRBJ2-3; D is possibly TRBD1 (6 bases). Per germline, CDR1 MGHRA and CDR2 YSYEKL. Trimming shortened V by 4 bases and J by 2 bases, and 10 bases separated the two germline ends. The CDR3 loop spans 14 amino acids. The CDR3 DNA sequence: TGCGCCAGCAGCCTGGACAGCTTCACAGATACGCAGTATTTT. Translated, it gives CASSLDSFTDTQYF.

Written as DNA, the CDR3 is TGTGCCACCAGCTTAGGGGATTGGGGCACAGATACGCAGTATTTT. It is translated as CATSLGDWGTDTQYF. This rearrangement joins TRBV24-1 to TRBJ2-3; possible D gene TRBD1, 5 bases. The CDR3 extends over 15 amino acids. Looked up from germline, CDR1 is KGHDR and CDR2 is SFDVKD. V was trimmed by 7 bases and J by 1 base, leaving 14 bases between them.

The chain links TRBV10-1 to TRBJ2-1, with a weak D call TRBD2 (5 bases). The V gene lost 4 bases and the J gene lost 2 bases, with 12 bases spanning the gap. The V gene's germline CDR1 is WNHNN and CDR2 SYGVQD (reference sequence). CDR3 length: 15 amino acids. CDR3 region: CASSGNSDPYNEQFF. In DNA, the CDR3 is TGCGCCAGCAGTGGTAATAGCGATCCCTACAATGAGCAGTTCTTC.

The V and J genes are TRBV28 and TRBJ1-1; TRBD1 is a possible D gene (6 bases). Germline CDR1 is MDHEN and CDR2 is SYDVKM. With 6 bases removed from V and 6 bases from J, the gap between germline ends came to 17 bases. The CDR3 consists of 14 residues. The CDR3 reads CASSRTSGAPEAFF. Written as DNA, the CDR3 is TGTGCCAGCAGCCGCACCTCAGGGGCCCCTGAAGCTTTCTTT.

The chain carries TRBV2 and TRBJ1-3, with D hard to call. The germline V gene encodes CDR1 SNHLY and CDR2 FYNNEI. The V end lost 4 bases, the J end lost 4 bases, and 14 bases lay between the germline ends. This CDR3 is built from 15 residues. The CDR3 spells CASSAQAGGGNTIYF. The CDR3 nucleotides are TGTGCCAGCAGTGCTCAAGCGGGCGGGGGAAACACCATATATTTT.

The chain joins TRBV7-8 to TRBJ2-7; 8 bases map to TRBD2. Germline CDR1 is SGHVS and CDR2 is FQNEAQ. V shed 0 bases and J 4 bases; nucleotides not matched to a gene: 5. The CDR3 contains 15 residues. The CDR3 DNA is TGTGCCAGCAGCTTAGCGGGGGGGACTAGGTACGAGCAGTACTTC. Translation gives CASSLAGGTRYEQYF.

The chain links TRBV28 to TRBJ1-1; 10 bases match TRBD1. The ends lost 5 bases at V and 4 bases at J; junction bases unmatched: 10. In germline, CDR1 is MDHEN, CDR2 SYDVKM. The CDR3 covers 16 residues. CDR3: CASSTLTGGYPTEAFF. The CDR3 nucleotides read TGTGCCAGCAGTACTTTGACAGGGGGCTATCCCACTGAAGCTTTCTTT.

This chain links TRBV24-1 with TRBJ2-7; a weak D match, TRBD1 (6 bases). V was pared by 7 bases and J by 8 bases, with 11 bases between. The CDR3 extends over 11 amino acids. Germline lookup yields CDR1 KGHDR and CDR2 SFDVKD. The CDR3 protein is CATSAGQKQYF. The CDR3, as DNA: TGTGCCACCAGCGCAGGACAGAAGCAGTACTTC.

The chain couples TRBV3-1 (or the pseudogene TRBV3-2) to TRBJ2-7; 12 bases map to TRBD2. This CDR3 contains 15 residues. CDR1 is LGHDT, CDR2 YNNKEL, per germline (reference sequence). J lost 1 base, V lost 6 bases, and 4 bases had no gene match. CDR3: CASRSGLAGSYEQYF. CDR3 nucleotides: TGTGCCAGCAGATCCGGACTAGCGGGGTCCTACGAGCAGTACTTC.

The chain has TRBV4-2 and TRBJ2-7; D is perhaps TRBD1 (5 bases). This CDR3 has 15 amino acids. The germline V gene has CDR1 LGHNA and CDR2 YNFKEQ. V shed 0 bases and J shed 1 base, with 10 bases lying between them. The CDR3 region is CASSQDGHSSYEQYF. The DNA for the CDR3 is TGTGCCAGCAGCCAAGATGGACATTCTTCCTACGAGCAGTACTTC.

The chain uses TRBV3-1 (or the pseudogene TRBV3-2) and TRBJ1-6, with D unclear. This CDR3 contains 12 residues. V shed 5 bases and J shed 9 bases, with 8 bases lying between them. Germline values: CDR1 LGHDT, CDR2 YNNKEL (reference sequence). CDR3: CASSLESSPLHF. The CDR3 nucleotides read TGTGCCAGCAGCTTAGAAAGTTCACCCCTCCACTTT.

This chain uses TRBV7-2 with TRBJ2-3; 9 bases are a match to TRBD2. After removal of 4 bases from V and 2 bases from J, the junction contained 7 bases not matched to a gene. This CDR3 comprises 16 residues. The germline gives CDR1 SGHTA, CDR2 FQGNSA. DNA of the CDR3: TGTGCCAGCAGCTCCCTAGCGGGGCGCACCACAGATACGCAGTATTTT. Translation: CASSSLAGRTTDTQYF.

V and J are TRBV4-3 and TRBJ1-4; D is perhaps TRBD1 (6 bases). CDR1 and CDR2 from the germline V gene are LGHNA and YSLEER. Trimming cost V 1 base and J 0 bases, with 21 bases left between them. This CDR3 contains 20 residues. This chain's CDR3 is CASSQGPSVGAFPTNEKLFF. The CDR3 nucleotides read TGCGCCAGCAGCCAAGGACCGAGTGTGGGGGCCTTCCCAACTAATGAAAAACTGTTTTTT.